A single sample is the source of the 31 T cell receptor beta chains below, sequenced in a study of blood T cell repertoires in COVID-19. Here immunoSEQ multiplex PCR was the method, and the copy in TCRdb shows in-frame clones only, minus some. This table has over 100,000 clones, around nine tenths appearing once. Material for sequencing was peripheral blood. Source of these receptors: a man in his 60s with COVID-19, enrolled during active disease.

The V gene is TRBV12-5, the J gene TRBJ2-1; 8 nucleotides agree with TRBD2. Germline V CDR1 and CDR2: LGHNT, FRNRAP. The CDR3 loop spans 15 amino acids. V trimming: 6 bases; J trimming: 5 bases; junction bases outside the gene matches: 9. CDR3 DNA: TGTGCTAGTGGGGCCGGGACTAGAATGGACAATGAGCAGTTCTTC. Its protein is CASGAGTRMDNEQFF.

The chain couples TRBV19 to TRBJ2-1; D is possibly TRBD2 (6 bases). This CDR3 is 17 amino acids long. Germline CDR1 is LNHDA and CDR2 is SQIVND (reference sequence). V was shortened by 3 bases and J by 7 bases, with 22 bases between the two germline ends. The CDR3 is CASSMWSSAAGKNEQFF. The CDR3 bases are TGTGCCAGTAGTATGTGGTCCAGCGCTGCGGGAAAGAATGAGCAGTTCTTC.

The chain combines TRBV3-1 (or the pseudogene TRBV3-2) with TRBJ2-7; 8 nucleotides line up with TRBD2. CDR1 is LGHDT, CDR2 YNNKEL, per germline (reference sequence). V was clipped by 0 bases and J by 5 bases; unmatched bases: 15. This CDR3 has 18 amino acids. The CDR3 region is CASSQDGIAGGYSHEQYF. The CDR3 DNA follows: TGTGCCAGCAGCCAAGATGGAATCGCGGGGGGCTATTCCCACGAGCAGTACTTC.

The chain couples TRBV2 to TRBJ1-1; tentative D call: TRBD1 (6 bases). The germline V gene encodes CDR1 SNHLY and CDR2 FYNNEI. V was pared by 4 bases and J by 0 bases, with 12 bases between. CDR3 length: 15 residues. CDR3 residues: CASSATGIMNTEAFF. As DNA, the CDR3 is TGTGCCAGCAGTGCTACAGGGATTATGAACACTGAAGCTTTCTTT.

The rearrangement uses TRBV6-5 and TRBJ2-3; 9 positions match TRBD2. Germline trimming cut 2 bases from V and 6 bases from J; bases unmatched to any gene: 3. The germline V gene encodes CDR1 MNHEY and CDR2 SVGAGI. There are 14 residues in the CDR3. The CDR3 DNA reads as TGTGCCAGCAGTTACGGCGGGGGGGCTGATACGCAGTATTTT. Its protein is CASSYGGGADTQYF.

The J gene is TRBJ1-2, the V gene TRBV5-4; perhaps TRBD1 as D (6 bases). V lost 3 bases, J lost 3 bases, and 15 bases lay in between. The V gene's germline CDR1 is SGHNT and CDR2 YYREEE (reference sequence). The CDR3 has 15 residues. CDR3 nucleotide sequence: TGTGCCAGCAGCTCTGGGGGGGCGGTGGACTATGGCTACACCTTC. Protein sequence: CASSSGGAVDYGYTF.

This chain joins TRBV7-2 and TRBJ1-1; D perhaps matches TRBD1 (6 bases). This CDR3 has 19 amino acids. Trimming took 1 base from V and 4 from J, leaving 25 bases between them. Germline loops: CDR1 SGHTA, CDR2 FQGNSA. In DNA, the CDR3 is TGTGCCAGCAGCTTAGGCGTGGGGGCGGCTGTTGGGTTCGGCACTGAAGCTTTCTTT. Its protein product is CASSLGVGAAVGFGTEAFF.

This rearrangement joins TRBV11-2 to TRBJ1-1, with 7 positions matching TRBD1. The CDR3 loop spans 17 amino acids. Germline loops: CDR1 SGHAT, CDR2 FQNNGV. V shed 1 base, J shed 0 bases, and the junction held 8 bases outside the gene matches. This chain's CDR3 is CASSLASGQVMNTEAFF. The CDR3 DNA follows: TGTGCCAGCAGCTTAGCCTCTGGACAGGTCATGAACACTGAAGCTTTCTTT.

The chain uses TRBV12-5 and TRBJ1-6; TRBD1 agrees at 7 bases. The germline V gene has CDR1 LGHNT and CDR2 FRNRAP. Trimming at V came to 5 bases and at J to 10 bases, leaving 2 bases not matched to a gene. The CDR3 is made up of 12 amino acids. DNA of the CDR3: TGTGCTAGTGGTATACAGGGGTCACCCCTCCACTTT. Protein sequence: CASGIQGSPLHF. Variable domain in full (rest from reference TRBV12-5 and TRBJ1-6): DARVTQTPRHKVTEMGQEVTMRCQPILGHNTVFWYRQTMMQGLELLAYFRNRAPLDDSGMPKDRFSAEMPDATLATLKIQPSEPRDSAVYFCASGIQGSPLHFGNGTRLTVT.

This clone was detected a few times. The J gene is TRBJ1-5, the V gene TRBV7-9, with D possibly matching TRBD1 (6 bases). V was clipped by 5 bases and J by 3 bases, with 11 bases between them. In germline, CDR1 is SEHNR, CDR2 FQNEAQ (reference sequence). The CDR3 is 14 amino acids. The CDR3 DNA reads TGTGCCAGCAGCGGCGGGGGCGCCAATCAGCCCCAGCATTTT. Translating it yields CASSGGGANQPQHF.

This rearrangement joins TRBV18 to TRBJ1-2; 7 bases are a match to TRBD1. Germline CDR1 is KGHSH and CDR2 is LQKENI. Unmatched junction bases numbered 7, after V lost 4 bases and J lost 5 bases. The length of the CDR3 is 14 residues. The CDR3 DNA reads as TGTGCCAGCTCACTGCTACAGGGGCGGTATGGCTACACCTTC. Translated, it gives CASSLLQGRYGYTF.

The rearrangement links TRBV6-2 or TRBV6-3 to TRBJ1-5; D perhaps matches TRBD1 (6 bases). Deletions cut 6 bases from V and 0 bases from J, with 15 bases between. Looked up from germline, CDR1 is MNHEY and CDR2 is SVGEGT. CDR3 length equals 16 residues. CDR3 sequence: CASSETHRDSNQPQHF. CDR3 in DNA: TGTGCCAGCAGCGAAACCCACAGGGATAGCAATCAGCCCCAGCATTTT.

The V call is TRBV7-3, the J call TRBJ1-1; TRBD1 is a possible D gene (5 bases). In germline, CDR1 is SGHTA, CDR2 FQGTGA. V lost 1 base and J lost 4, with 13 bases in between. This CDR3 comprises 15 residues. CDR3 bases: TGTGCCAGCAGCTTAAAAGGCCCAGGGCCCACTGAAGCTTTCTTT. Its protein product is CASSLKGPGPTEAFF.

V and J are TRBV6-5 and TRBJ1-2, with 9 bases identical to TRBD1. Trimming removed 7 bases from V and 5 bases from J; junction bases left unmatched: 5. The germline V gene has CDR1 MNHEY and CDR2 SVGAGI. CDR3 length equals 13 residues. The CDR3 region has the DNA TGTGCCAGCACAAGGGACAGGGTGTATGGCTACACCTTC. Its translation: CASTRDRVYGYTF.

The chain combines TRBV4-2 with TRBJ1-5; TRBD1 matches at 10 bases. V shed 0 bases and J 7 bases; nucleotides not matched to a gene: 12. Germline V CDR1 and CDR2: LGHNA, YNFKEQ. The CDR3 is made up of 18 amino acids. DNA of the CDR3: TGTGCCAGCAGCCAAGATGGTCGGGACAGGGGAGGTGACCAGCCCCAGCATTTT. As protein: CASSQDGRDRGGDQPQHF.

The chain couples TRBV5-1 to TRBJ1-4; no clear D. Trimming took 0 bases from V and 8 from J, leaving 8 bases between them. The V gene's germline CDR1 is SGHRS and CDR2 YFSETQ. CDR3 size: 13 residues. CDR3 DNA: TGCGCCAGCAGCTTGGGGTTACGGGAAAAACTGTTTTTT. It specifies CASSLGLREKLFF.

The count of this clone is one. V is TRBV7-9 and J is TRBJ1-1, with D uncertain. With 1 base removed from V and 8 bases from J, the gap between germline ends came to 8 bases. This CDR3 region has 12 residues. The germline CDR1 and CDR2 sequences are SEHNR and FQNEAQ (reference sequence). The CDR3 is CASSLVSVEAFF. The CDR3 DNA is TGTGCCAGCAGCTTAGTTTCAGTCGAAGCTTTCTTT.

In DNA, the CDR3 is TGTGCCAGCAGTTACGGGCGGACAGGCCGGACAGATACGCAGTATTTT. This codes for CASSYGRTGRTDTQYF. The rearrangement uses TRBV6-6 and TRBJ2-3, with 7 bases aligning to TRBD1. V lost 2 bases, J lost 3 bases, and 8 bases stayed unmatched. This CDR3 is 16 amino acids long. Per the germline V gene, CDR1 is MNHNY and CDR2 is SVGAGI (reference sequence).

The rearrangement uses TRBV10-3 and TRBJ1-2; weak D call: TRBD1 (5 bases). The germline CDR1 and CDR2 sequences are ENHRY and SYGVKD. The CDR3 spans 17 residues. V lost 4 bases, J lost 3 bases, and 21 bases lay in between. CDR3 nucleotides: TGTGCCATCAGTGTTGGGGGAGGAGGACAAATAGACTATGGCTACACCTTC. This gives the protein CAISVGGGGQIDYGYTF.

This clone was recorded a few times. V is TRBV11-3 and J is TRBJ2-1; D remains unclear. CDR3 length: 15 residues. The germline V and J ends were trimmed by 1 base and 2 bases, with 9 bases remaining between them. Per the germline V gene, CDR1 is SGHNT and CDR2 is YENEEA. As DNA, the CDR3 is TGTGCCAGCAGCTTAGCAGGTTTTCCCTACAATGAGCAGTTCTTC. Its protein is CASSLAGFPYNEQFF.

This clone was recorded only once. The V and J genes are TRBV18 and TRBJ1-6, with D maybe TRBD1 (6 bases). Germline CDR1 KGHSH, CDR2 LQKENI. The V gene lost 2 bases and the J gene lost 6 bases, with 17 bases spanning the gap. The CDR3 covers 17 residues. The CDR3 DNA follows: TGTGCCAGCTCACCATTCGGACAGAAGCTCTTTAATTCACCCCTCCACTTT. Its protein is CASSPFGQKLFNSPLHF.

The chain has TRBV4-2 and TRBJ1-6; D gene ambiguous. Germline-derived CDR1 and CDR2 are LGHNA and YNFKEQ. Trimming removed 1 base from V and 2 bases from J, with 9 bases in between. The CDR3 has 16 residues. The CDR3 spells CASSQAHKAYNSPLHF. Written as DNA, the CDR3 is TGTGCCAGCAGCCAAGCACACAAAGCCTATAATTCACCCCTCCACTTT.

The rearrangement joins TRBV19 to TRBJ1-1; the D is unclear. The germline V and J ends were trimmed by 10 bases and 0 bases, with 24 bases remaining between them. The length of the CDR3 is 17 residues. Germline V CDR1 and CDR2: LNHDA, SQIVND (reference sequence). CDR3 protein: CATSRAQTLIMNTEAFF. The CDR3 bases are TGTGCCACCTCGAGGGCACAGACTCTAATTATGAACACTGAAGCTTTCTTT. Full variable domain (rest looked up from reference TRBV19 and TRBJ1-1): DGGITQSPKYLFRKEGQNVTLSCEQNLNHDAMYWYRQDPGQGLRLIYYSQIVNDFQKGDIAEGYSVSREKKESFPLTVTSAQKNPTAFYLCATSRAQTLIMNTEAFFGQGTRLTVV.

V gene TRBV15 combines with J gene TRBJ1-6; 7 nucleotides align to TRBD1. V lost 1 base to trimming and J lost 1 base; unmatched junction nucleotides: 4. Germline V CDR1 and CDR2: LNHNV, YYDKDF (reference sequence). The length of the CDR3 is 17 residues. CDR3 sequence (DNA): TGTGCCACCAGCAGAGGTGGGGGACAGTCCTATAATTCACCCCTCCACTTT. Amino acids: CATSRGGGQSYNSPLHF.

The genes are TRBV11-2 and TRBJ2-7, with D possibly matching TRBD2 (5 bases). Trimming took off 5 bases at V and 0 bases at J, with 5 bases between the two ends. Germline-derived CDR1 and CDR2 are SGHAT and FQNNGV. This CDR3 has 12 residues. This CDR3 is CASSRDSYEQYF. The CDR3 bases are TGTGCCAGCAGCCGGGACTCCTACGAGCAGTACTTC.

The chain links TRBV6-5 to TRBJ2-2; the D is unclear. CDR3 length equals 16 residues. CDR1 and CDR2 (germline): MNHEY, SVGAGI. Trimming cost V 1 base and J 5 bases, with 14 bases left between them. The CDR3 loop reads CASSYFEAVETGELFF. For the CDR3, the DNA is TGTGCCAGCAGTTACTTCGAGGCAGTGGAGACCGGGGAGCTGTTTTTT.

This clone was picked up one time. This chain uses TRBV7-2 with TRBJ1-3; 8 bases agree with TRBD1. J was trimmed by 8 bases and V by 5 bases; bases with no gene match: 5. Germline assignment: CDR1 SGHTA and CDR2 FQGNSA. There are 13 residues in the CDR3. This CDR3 is CASSLLTGDTIYF. The CDR3 DNA is TGTGCCAGCAGCCTATTGACAGGGGACACCATATATTTT.

The chain employs TRBV6-5 and TRBJ1-2; tentatively, D is TRBD1 (6 bases). Per the germline V gene, CDR1 is MNHEY and CDR2 is SVGAGI. Trimming cost V 6 bases and J 10 bases, with 15 bases left between them. The CDR3 has 12 amino acids. Here the CDR3 DNA reads TGTGCCAGCAGCCCGGGACAAATTCTCTACACCTTC. Translating gives CASSPGQILYTF.

This clone was recorded a few times. The chain combines TRBV18 with TRBJ1-2; a possible D gene is TRBD1 (5 bases). Trimming left V 3 bases short and J 4 bases short, with 12 bases between. The CDR3 covers 14 residues. CDR1 is KGHSH and CDR2 is LQKENI in the germline V gene. The CDR3, as DNA: TGTGCCAGCTCACCGGCGGGACGGACCTATGGCTACACCTTC. Encoded protein: CASSPAGRTYGYTF.

V and J are TRBV9 and TRBJ1-3; D is uncertain. The germline gives CDR1 SGDLS, CDR2 YYNGEE. The CDR3 covers 13 residues. V was shortened by 0 bases and J by 3 bases, with 4 bases between the two germline ends. CDR3 sequence: CASSVVGGNTIYF. CDR3 DNA sequence: TGTGCCAGCAGCGTAGTCGGTGGAAACACCATATATTTT.

The V call is TRBV6-5, the J call TRBJ2-7; D might be TRBD1 (5 bases). Trimming removed 8 bases from V and 9 bases from J, with 20 bases in between. The CDR3 length is 13 residues. From germline, CDR1 is MNHEY and CDR2 SVGAGI. CDR3 sequence: CASSMTASLGQYF. The DNA for the CDR3 is TGTGCCAGCTCGATGACAGCCTCCCTCGGGCAGTACTTC.